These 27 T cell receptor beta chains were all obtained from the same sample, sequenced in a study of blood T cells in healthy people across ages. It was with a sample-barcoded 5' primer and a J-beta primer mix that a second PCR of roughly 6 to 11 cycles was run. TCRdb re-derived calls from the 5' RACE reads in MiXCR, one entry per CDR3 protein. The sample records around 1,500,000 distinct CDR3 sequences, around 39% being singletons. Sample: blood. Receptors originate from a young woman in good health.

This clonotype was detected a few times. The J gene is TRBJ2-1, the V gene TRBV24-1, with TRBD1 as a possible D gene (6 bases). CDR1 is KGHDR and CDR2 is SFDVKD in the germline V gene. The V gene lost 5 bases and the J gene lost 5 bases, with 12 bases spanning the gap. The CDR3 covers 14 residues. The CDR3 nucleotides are TGTGCCACCAGTGCCCGGACAGACAACAATGAGCAGTTCTTC. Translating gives CATSARTDNNEQFF.

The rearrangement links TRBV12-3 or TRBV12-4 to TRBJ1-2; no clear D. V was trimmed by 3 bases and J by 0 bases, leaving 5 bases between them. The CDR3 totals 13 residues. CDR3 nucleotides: TGTGCCAGCAGTTTTCAGGCTAACTATGGCTACACCTTC. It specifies CASSFQANYGYTF.

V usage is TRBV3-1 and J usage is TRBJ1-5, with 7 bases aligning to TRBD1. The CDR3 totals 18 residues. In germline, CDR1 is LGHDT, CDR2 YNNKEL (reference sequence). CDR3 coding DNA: TGTGGCACACCCGGCCACCGGGACAGAACATATAGCAATCAGCCCCAGCATTTT. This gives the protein CGTPGHRDRTYSNQPQHF. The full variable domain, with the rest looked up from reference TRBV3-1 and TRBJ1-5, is DTAVSQTPKYLVTQMGNDKSIKCEQNLGHDTMYWYKQDSKKFLKIMFSYNNKELIINETVPNRFSPKSPDKAHLNLHINSLELGDSAVYFCGTPGHRDRTYSNQPQHFGDGTRLSIL.

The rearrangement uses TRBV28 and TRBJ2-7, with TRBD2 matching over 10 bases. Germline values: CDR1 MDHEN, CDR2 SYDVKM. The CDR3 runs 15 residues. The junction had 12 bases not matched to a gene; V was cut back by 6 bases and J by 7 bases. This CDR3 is CASSLSGGALNEQYF. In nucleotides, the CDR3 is TGTGCCAGCAGCCTCAGCGGGGGGGCCCTCAATGAGCAGTACTTC.

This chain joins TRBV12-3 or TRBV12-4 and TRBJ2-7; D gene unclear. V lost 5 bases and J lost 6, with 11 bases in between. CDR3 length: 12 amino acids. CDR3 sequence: CASSGPTPEQYF. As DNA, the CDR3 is TGTGCCAGCAGTGGTCCCACCCCCGAGCAGTACTTC.

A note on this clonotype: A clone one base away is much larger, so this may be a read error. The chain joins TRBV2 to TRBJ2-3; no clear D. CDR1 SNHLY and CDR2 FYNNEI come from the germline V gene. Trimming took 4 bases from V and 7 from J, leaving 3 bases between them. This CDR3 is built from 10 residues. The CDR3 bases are TGTGCCAGCAGTGGATATACGCAGTATTTT. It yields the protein CASSGYTQYF.

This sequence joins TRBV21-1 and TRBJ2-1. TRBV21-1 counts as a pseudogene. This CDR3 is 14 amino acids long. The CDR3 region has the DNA TGTGCCAGCAGCAAAGTGCCAGAGCACAATGAGCAGTTCTTC. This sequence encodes CASSKVPEHNEQFF.

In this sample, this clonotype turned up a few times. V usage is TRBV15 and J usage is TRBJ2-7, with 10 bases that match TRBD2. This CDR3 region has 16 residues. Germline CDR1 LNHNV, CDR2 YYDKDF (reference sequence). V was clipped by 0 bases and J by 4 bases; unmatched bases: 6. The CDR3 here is CATSRDLGTSDYEQYF. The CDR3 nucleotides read TGTGCCACCAGCAGAGATCTCGGGACTAGCGATTACGAGCAGTACTTC.

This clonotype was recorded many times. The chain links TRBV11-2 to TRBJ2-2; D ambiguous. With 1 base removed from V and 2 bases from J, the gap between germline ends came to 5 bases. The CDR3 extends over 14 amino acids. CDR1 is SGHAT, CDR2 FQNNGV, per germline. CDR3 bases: TGTGCCAGCAGCTTAGTCAGAAACACCGGGGAGCTGTTTTTT. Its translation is CASSLVRNTGELFF.

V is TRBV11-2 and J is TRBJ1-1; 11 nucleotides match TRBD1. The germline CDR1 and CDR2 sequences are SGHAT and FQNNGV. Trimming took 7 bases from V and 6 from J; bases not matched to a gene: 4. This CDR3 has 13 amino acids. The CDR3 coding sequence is TGTGCCAGCACTGGACAGGGGGCTCCTGAAGCTTTCTTT. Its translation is CASTGQGAPEAFF. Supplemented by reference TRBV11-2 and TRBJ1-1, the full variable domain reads EAGVAQSPRYKIIEKRQSVAFWCNPISGHATLYWYQQILGQGPKLLIQFQNNGVVDDSQLPKDRFSAERLKGVDSTLKIQPAKLEDSAVYLCASTGQGAPEAFFGQGTRLTVV.

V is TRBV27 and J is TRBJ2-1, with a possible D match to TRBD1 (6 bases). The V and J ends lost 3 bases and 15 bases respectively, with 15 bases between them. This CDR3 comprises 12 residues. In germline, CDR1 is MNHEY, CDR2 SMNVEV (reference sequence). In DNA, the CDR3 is TGTGCCAGCAGTTTTCATCCAGGGGTTTGGTTCTTC. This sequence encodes CASSFHPGVWFF.

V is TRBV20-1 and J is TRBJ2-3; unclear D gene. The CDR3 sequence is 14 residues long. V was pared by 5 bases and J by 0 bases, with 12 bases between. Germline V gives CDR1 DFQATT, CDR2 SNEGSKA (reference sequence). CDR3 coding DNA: TGCAGTGCTCCTGTGGGCAGCAGCACAGATACGCAGTATTTT. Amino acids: CSAPVGSSTDTQYF.

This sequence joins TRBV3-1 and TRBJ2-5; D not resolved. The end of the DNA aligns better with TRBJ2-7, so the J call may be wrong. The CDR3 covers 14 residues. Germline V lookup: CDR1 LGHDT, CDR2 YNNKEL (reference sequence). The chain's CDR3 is CASSPRRQEYEQYF. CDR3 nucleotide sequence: TGTGCCAGCAGCCCTCGGCGACAAGAATACGAGCAGTACTTC.

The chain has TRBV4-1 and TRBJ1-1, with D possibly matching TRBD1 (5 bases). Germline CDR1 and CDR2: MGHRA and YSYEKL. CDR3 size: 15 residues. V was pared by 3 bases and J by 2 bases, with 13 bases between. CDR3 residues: CASSHGGAVNTEAFF. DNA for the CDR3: TGCGCCAGCAGCCATGGAGGGGCAGTCAACACTGAAGCTTTCTTT.

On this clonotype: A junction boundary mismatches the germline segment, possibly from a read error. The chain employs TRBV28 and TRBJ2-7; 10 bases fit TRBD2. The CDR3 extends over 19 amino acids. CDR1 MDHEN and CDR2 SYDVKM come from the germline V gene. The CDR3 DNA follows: TGTGCCGGCAGTTTATGGTCTAGCGGGGGAACCACAATATACAATGAGCAGTACTTC. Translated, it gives CAGSLWSSGGTTIYNEQYF.

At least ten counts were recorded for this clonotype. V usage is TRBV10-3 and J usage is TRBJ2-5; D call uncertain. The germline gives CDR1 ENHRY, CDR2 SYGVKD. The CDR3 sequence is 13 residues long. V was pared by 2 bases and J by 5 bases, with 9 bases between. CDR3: CAISEGSRETQYF. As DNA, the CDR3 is TGTGCCATCAGTGAGGGATCCCGGGAGACCCAGTACTTC.

This chain's CDR3 is CSARDSKTGDFSQPQHF. CDR3 nucleotides: TGCAGTGCTAGAGATTCGAAAACAGGGGATTTTTCACAGCCCCAGCATTTT. This chain uses TRBV20-1 with TRBJ1-5; 7 bases align to TRBD1. The CDR3 spans 17 residues. V lost 0 bases, J lost 7 bases, and 15 bases stayed unmatched. Germline lookup yields CDR1 DFQATT and CDR2 SNEGSKA (reference sequence).

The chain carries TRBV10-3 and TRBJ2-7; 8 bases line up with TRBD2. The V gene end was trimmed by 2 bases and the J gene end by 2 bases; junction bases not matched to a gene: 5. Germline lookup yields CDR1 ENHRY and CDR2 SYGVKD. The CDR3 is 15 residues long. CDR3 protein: CAISERLAGTYEQYF. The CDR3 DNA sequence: TGTGCCATCAGTGAGAGGCTAGCGGGTACCTACGAGCAGTACTTC.

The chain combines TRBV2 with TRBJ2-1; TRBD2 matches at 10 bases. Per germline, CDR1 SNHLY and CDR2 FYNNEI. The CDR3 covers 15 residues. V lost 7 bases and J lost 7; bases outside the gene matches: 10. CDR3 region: CASTRTSGNLNEQFF. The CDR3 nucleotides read TGTGCCAGCACTAGGACTAGCGGAAACCTTAATGAGCAGTTCTTC.

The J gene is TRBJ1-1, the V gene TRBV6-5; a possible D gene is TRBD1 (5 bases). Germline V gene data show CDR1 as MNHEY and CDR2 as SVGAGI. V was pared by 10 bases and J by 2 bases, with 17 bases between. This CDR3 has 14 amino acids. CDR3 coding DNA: TGTGCCACCCGCCCTGGACAACCAAACACTGAAGCTTTCTTT. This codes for CATRPGQPNTEAFF.

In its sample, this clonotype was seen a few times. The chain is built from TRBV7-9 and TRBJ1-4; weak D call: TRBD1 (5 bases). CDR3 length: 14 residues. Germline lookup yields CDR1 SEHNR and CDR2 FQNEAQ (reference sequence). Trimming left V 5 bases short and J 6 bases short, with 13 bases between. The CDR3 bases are TGTGCCAGCAGCCCCGGGGGGGGTGATGAAAAACTGTTTTTT. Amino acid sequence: CASSPGGGDEKLFF. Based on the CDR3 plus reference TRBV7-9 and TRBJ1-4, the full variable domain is DTGVSQNPRHKITKRGQNVTFRCDPISEHNRLYWYRQTLGQGPEFLTYFQNEAQLEKSRLLSDRFSAERPKGSFSTLEIQRTEQGDSAMYLCASSPGGGDEKLFFGSGTQLSVL.

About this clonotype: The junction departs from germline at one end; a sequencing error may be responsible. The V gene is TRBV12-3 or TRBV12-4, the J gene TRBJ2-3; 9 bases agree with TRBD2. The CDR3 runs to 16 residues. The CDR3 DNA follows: TGTGCCAGCAGCCGACGCCAGGGGACTAGCACAGAGACGCAGTATTTT. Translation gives CASSRRQGTSTETQYF.

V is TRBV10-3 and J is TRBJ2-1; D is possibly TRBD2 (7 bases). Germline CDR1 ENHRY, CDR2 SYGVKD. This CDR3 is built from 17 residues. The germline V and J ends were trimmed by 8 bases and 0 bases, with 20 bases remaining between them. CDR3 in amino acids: CAIPGMRGGSSYNEQFF. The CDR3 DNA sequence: TGTGCCATCCCTGGTATGAGGGGGGGTAGCTCCTACAATGAGCAGTTCTTC.

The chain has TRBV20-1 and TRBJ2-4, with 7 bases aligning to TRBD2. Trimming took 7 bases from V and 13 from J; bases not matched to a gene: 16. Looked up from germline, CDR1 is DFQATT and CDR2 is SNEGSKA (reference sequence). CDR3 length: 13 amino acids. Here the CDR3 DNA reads TGCAGTGGGGGCGGGAGTGCAGTGGATGAGCAGTACTTC. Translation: CSGGGSAVDEQYF.

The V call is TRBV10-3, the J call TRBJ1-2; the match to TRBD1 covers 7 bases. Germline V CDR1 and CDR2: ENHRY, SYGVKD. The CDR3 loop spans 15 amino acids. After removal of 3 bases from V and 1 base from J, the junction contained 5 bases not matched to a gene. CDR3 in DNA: TGTGCCATCAGTGATTCAGGGGGGAATAACTATGGCTACACCTTC. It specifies CAISDSGGNNYGYTF.

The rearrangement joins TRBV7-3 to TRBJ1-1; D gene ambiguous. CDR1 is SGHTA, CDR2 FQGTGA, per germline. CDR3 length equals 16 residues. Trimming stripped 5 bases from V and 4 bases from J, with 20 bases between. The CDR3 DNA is TGTGCCAGCAGCCAAGATTTTTTACCGCTTAGCACTGAAGCTTTCTTT. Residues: CASSQDFLPLSTEAFF.

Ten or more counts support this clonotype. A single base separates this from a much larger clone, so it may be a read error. CDR3 in DNA: TGTGCCAGCAGCCCTGGACTAGGACGCTATGAGCAGTACTTC. Its translation: CASSPGLGRYEQYF. The genes are TRBV7-2 and TRBJ2-7; 7 positions agree with TRBD2. The CDR3 consists of 14 residues. V trimming: 5 bases; J trimming: 7 bases; junction bases outside the gene matches: 11. Germline-derived CDR1 and CDR2 are SGHTA and FQGNSA.